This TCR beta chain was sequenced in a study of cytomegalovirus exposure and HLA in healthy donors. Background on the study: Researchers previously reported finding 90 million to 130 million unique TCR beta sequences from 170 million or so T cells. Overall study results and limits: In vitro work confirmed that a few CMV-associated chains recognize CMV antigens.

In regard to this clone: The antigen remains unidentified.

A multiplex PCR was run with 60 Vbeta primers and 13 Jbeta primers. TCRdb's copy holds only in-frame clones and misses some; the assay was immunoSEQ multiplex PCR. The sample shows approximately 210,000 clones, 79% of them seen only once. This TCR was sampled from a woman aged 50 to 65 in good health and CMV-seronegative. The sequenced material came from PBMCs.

CDR3 protein: CATGRRGNEKLFF. The CDR3 DNA is TGTGCCACCGGACGCAGGGGTAATGAAAAACTGTTTTTT. The chain combines TRBV15 with TRBJ1-4; possible D gene TRBD1, 6 bases. V dropped 8 bases and J dropped 4 bases, with 11 bases sitting between them. The CDR3 has 13 residues. Germline V gene data show CDR1 as LNHNV and CDR2 as YYDKDF (reference sequence).